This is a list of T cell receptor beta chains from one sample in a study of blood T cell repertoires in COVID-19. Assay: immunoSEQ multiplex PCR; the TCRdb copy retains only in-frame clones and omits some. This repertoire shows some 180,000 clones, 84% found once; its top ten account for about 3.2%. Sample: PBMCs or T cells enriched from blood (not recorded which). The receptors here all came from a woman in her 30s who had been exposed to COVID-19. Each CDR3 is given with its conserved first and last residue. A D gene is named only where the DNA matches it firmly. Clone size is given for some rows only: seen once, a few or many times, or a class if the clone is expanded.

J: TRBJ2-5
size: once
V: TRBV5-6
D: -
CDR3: CATNNGGSGETQYF
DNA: TGTGCCACCAACAACGGGGGATCGGGCGAGACCCAGTACTTC

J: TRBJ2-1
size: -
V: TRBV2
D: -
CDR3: CASSESASRPNNEQFF
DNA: TGTGCCAGCAGTGAGTCGGCTAGTCGACCGAACAATGAGCAGTTCTTC

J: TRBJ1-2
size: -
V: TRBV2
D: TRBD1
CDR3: CASRARQGLVYGYTF
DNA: TGTGCCAGCAGGGCGCGACAGGGTTTGGTCTATGGCTACACCTTC

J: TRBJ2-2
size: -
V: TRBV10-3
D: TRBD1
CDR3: CAISQPTGDTGELFF
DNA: TGTGCCATCAGCCAACCCACAGGGGACACCGGGGAGCTGTTTTTT

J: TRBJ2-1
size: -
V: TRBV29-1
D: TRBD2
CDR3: CSAAGGERGNEQFF
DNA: TGCAGCGCCGCGGGAGGGGAGCGGGGAAATGAGCAGTTCTTC

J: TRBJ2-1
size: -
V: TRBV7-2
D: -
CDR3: CASSLVRLNEQFF
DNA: TGTGCCAGCAGCTTAGTTCGTCTTAATGAGCAGTTCTTC

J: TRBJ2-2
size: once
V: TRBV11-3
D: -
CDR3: CASSLWSGINTGELFF
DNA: TGTGCCAGCAGCTTATGGTCGGGGATAAACACCGGGGAGCTGTTTTTT

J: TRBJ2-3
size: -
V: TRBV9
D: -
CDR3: CASSPTGDTQYF
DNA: TGTGCCAGCAGCCCTACCGGAGATACGCAGTATTTT

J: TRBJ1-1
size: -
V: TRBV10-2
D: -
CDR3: CASSGAGIEAFF
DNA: TGCGCCAGCAGTGGTGCGGGGATTGAAGCTTTCTTT

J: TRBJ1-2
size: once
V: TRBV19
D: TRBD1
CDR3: CASRSGTEIWAYGYTF
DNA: TGTGCCAGCCGTTCCGGGACAGAGATCTGGGCTTACGGCTACACCTTC

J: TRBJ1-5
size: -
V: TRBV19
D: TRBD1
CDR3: CASSIDPHRTGRNQPQHF
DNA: TGTGCCAGTAGTATAGACCCACATAGGACAGGGAGGAATCAGCCCCAGCATTTT

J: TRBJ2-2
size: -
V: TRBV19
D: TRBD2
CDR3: CASRLRGGPGELFF
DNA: TGTGCCAGTAGGCTCCGGGGGGGGCCCGGGGAGCTGTTTTTT

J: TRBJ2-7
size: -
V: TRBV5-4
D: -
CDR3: CASSLAAGTHSYEQYF
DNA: TGTGCCAGCAGCTTGGCTGCCGGGACTCACTCATACGAGCAGTACTTC

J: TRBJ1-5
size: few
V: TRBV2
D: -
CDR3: CASSDINQPQHF
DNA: TGTGCCAGCAGCGACATCAATCAGCCCCAGCATTTT

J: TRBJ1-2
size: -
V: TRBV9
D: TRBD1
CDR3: CASLSPAGQGDGYTF
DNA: TGTGCCAGCCTGAGCCCCGCGGGACAGGGGGATGGCTACACCTTC

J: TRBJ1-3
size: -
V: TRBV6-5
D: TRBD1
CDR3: CASSYSGGYSGNTIYF
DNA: TGTGCCAGCAGTTACTCAGGGGGCTACTCTGGAAACACCATATATTTT

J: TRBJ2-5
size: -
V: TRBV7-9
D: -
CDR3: CASSLSGVETQYF
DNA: TGTGCCAGCAGCTTATCCGGGGTAGAGACCCAGTACTTC

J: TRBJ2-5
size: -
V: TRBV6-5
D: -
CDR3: CASSLQGLYQETQYF
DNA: TGTGCCAGCAGTTTGCAGGGGTTGTACCAAGAGACCCAGTACTTC

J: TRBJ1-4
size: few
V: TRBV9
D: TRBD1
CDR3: CASSGGQVGVVEKLFF
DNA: TGTGCCAGCAGCGGGGGACAGGTCGGAGTAGTTGAAAAACTGTTTTTT

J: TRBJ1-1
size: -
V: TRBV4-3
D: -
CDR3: CASSQDLGPYTEAFF
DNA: TGCGCCAGCAGCCAAGATTTGGGGCCCTACACTGAAGCTTTCTTT

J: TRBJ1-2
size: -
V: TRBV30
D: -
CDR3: CAWSLDSSYGYTF
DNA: TGTGCCTGGAGTTTGGACTCCTCCTATGGCTACACCTTC

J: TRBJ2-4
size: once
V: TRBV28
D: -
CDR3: CASTPSVLGVDIQYF
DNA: TGTGCCAGCACCCCAAGTGTCTTGGGCGTGGACATTCAGTACTTC

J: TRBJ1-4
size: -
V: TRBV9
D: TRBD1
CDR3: CASSVGGTGYEKLFF
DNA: TGTGCCAGCAGCGTAGGCGGGACAGGGTATGAAAAACTGTTTTTT

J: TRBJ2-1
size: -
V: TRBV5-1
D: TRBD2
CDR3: CASSGLAVDNEQFF
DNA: TGCGCCAGCAGCGGACTAGCGGTTGACAATGAGCAGTTCTTC

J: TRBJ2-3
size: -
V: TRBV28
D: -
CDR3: CASSFGRVGTDTQYF
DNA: TGTGCCAGCAGTTTTGGTCGGGTTGGAACAGATACGCAGTATTTT

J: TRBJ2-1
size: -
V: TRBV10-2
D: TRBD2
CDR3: CASGASGASSYNEQFF
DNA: TGCGCCAGCGGTGCTAGCGGGGCGAGCTCCTACAATGAGCAGTTCTTC

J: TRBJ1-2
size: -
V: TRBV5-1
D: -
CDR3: CASSLETGDGYTF
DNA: TGCGCCAGCAGCCTCGAGACAGGAGACGGCTACACCTTC

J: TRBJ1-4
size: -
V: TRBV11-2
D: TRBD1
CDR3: CASSSIRDRGVLNEKLFF
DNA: TGTGCCAGCAGCTCCATCCGGGACAGGGGGGTTCTTAATGAAAAACTGTTTTTT

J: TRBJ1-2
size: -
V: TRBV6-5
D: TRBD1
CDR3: CASRGDSYGYTF
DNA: TGTGCCAGCAGGGGGGACAGCTATGGCTACACCTTC

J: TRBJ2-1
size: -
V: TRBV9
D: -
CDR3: CASSGRGEQFF
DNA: TGTGCCAGCAGCGGGCGAGGCGAGCAGTTCTTC

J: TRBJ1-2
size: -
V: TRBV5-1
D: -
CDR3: CASSDDTYGYTF
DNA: TGCGCCAGCAGCGACGACACTTATGGCTACACCTTC

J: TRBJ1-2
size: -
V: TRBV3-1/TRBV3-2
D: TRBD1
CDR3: CASSQGGGRGYTF
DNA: TGTGCCAGCAGCCAAGGAGGGGGCCGTGGCTACACCTTC

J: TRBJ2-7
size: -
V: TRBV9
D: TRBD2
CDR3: CASSVDPRGGTYEQYF
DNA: TGTGCCAGCAGCGTAGACCCCCGCGGGGGTACCTACGAGCAGTACTTC

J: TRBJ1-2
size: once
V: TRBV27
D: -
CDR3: CASSPSIRGGYTF
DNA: TGTGCCAGCAGTCCATCCATAAGAGGCGGCTACACCTTC

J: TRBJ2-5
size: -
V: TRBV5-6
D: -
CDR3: CASSFGGGQETQYF
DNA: TGTGCCAGCAGCTTTGGTGGGGGGCAAGAGACCCAGTACTTC

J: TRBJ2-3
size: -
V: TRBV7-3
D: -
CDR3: CASGSGGTDTQYF
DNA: TGTGCCAGCGGCTCGGGGGGCACAGATACGCAGTATTTT

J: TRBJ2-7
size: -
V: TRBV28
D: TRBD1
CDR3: CASSENDRVNYEQYF
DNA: TGTGCCAGCAGTGAAAACGACAGGGTCAACTACGAGCAGTACTTC

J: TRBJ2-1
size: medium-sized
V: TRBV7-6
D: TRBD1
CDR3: CASSLGPIDRGDEQFF
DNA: TGTGCCAGCAGCTTGGGTCCGATAGACAGGGGCGATGAGCAGTTCTTC

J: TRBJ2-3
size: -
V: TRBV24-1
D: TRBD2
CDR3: CATSDQRGSTDTQYF
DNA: TGTGCCACCAGTGACCAGCGGGGGAGCACAGATACGCAGTATTTT

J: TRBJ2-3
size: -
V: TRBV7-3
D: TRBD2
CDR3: CASSSGGTISTQYF
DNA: TGTGCCAGCAGCTCCGGGGGGACCATATCCACGCAGTATTTT

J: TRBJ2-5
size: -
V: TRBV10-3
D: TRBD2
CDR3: CATRGEYQETQYF
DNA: TGTGCCACGCGGGGGGAGTACCAAGAGACCCAGTACTTC

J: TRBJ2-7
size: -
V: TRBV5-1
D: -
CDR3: CASRGFDGRPYEQYF
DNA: TGCGCCAGCAGGGGCTTCGACGGGAGACCCTACGAGCAGTACTTC

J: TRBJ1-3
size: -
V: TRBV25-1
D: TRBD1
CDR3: CASSDRGIGNTIYF
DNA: TGTGCCAGCAGTGACAGGGGGATTGGAAACACCATATATTTT

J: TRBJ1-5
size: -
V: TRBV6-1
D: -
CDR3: CASSAITGMGNQPQHF
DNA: TGTGCCAGCAGTGCGATAACGGGGATGGGGAATCAGCCCCAGCATTTT

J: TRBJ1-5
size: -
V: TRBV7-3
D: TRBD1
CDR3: CASSLWDRNQPQHF
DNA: TGTGCCAGCAGCTTATGGGACAGAAATCAGCCCCAGCATTTT

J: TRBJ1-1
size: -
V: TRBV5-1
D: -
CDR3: CASSLDVGEVEAFF
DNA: TGCGCCAGCAGCTTGGATGTAGGGGAGGTTGAAGCTTTCTTT

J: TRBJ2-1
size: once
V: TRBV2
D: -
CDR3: CASKRDGSSYNEQFF
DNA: TGTGCCAGCAAGCGAGACGGGAGCTCCTACAATGAGCAGTTCTTC

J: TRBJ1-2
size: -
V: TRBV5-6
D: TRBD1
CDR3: CASSLVAGGEYTYGYTF
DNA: TGTGCCAGCAGCTTGGTGGCAGGGGGCGAATATACCTATGGCTACACCTTC

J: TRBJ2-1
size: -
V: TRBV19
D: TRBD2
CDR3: CASSILAGGSNEQFF
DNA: TGTGCCAGTAGTATTCTCGCGGGGGGTAGCAATGAGCAGTTCTTC

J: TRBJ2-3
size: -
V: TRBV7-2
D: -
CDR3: CASSLRFLGGGVTDTQYF
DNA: TGTGCCAGCAGCTTACGATTTTTAGGGGGGGGCGTTACAGATACGCAGTATTTT

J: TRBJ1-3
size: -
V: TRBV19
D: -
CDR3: CASSIVAGRDTIYF
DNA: TGTGCCAGTAGTATCGTGGCAGGGAGGGACACCATATATTTT

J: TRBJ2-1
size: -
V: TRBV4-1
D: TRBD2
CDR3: CASSRSVSGGAREQFF
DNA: TGCGCCAGCAGCCGATCGGTCAGCGGGGGGGCTAGGGAGCAGTTCTTC

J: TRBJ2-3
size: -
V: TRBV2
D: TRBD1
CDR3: CASSGQGTQYF
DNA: TGTGCCAGCAGTGGACAGGGTACGCAGTATTTT